The sample holds many counts of the clone carrying this TCR beta chain. The data stem from a study of Graves' ophthalmopathy and Graves' hyperthyroidism. TCR beta CDR3 regions were amplified from RNA transcripts. Amplification began with first-round RT-PCR using HTBI primers, then second-round multiplex PCR was performed. TCRdb fed the multiplex PCR reads into MiXCR, producing one record per CDR3 protein. The sample lists hundreds of thousands of distinct CDR3 sequences, roughly 20% occurring once. Germline-derived CDR1 and CDR2 are MNHEY and SVGEGT. Trimming removed 6 bases at V and 3 bases at J, with 9 bases between. The CDR3 has 12 amino acids.

Sequencing was done on a sample of peripheral blood. The chain uses TRBV6-2 or TRBV6-3 and TRBJ2-7; D is uncertain. The origin of this receptor is a woman younger than 35 with stable Graves' hyperthyroidism. Some clones in this sample may be carry-over from other donors' samples. The CDR3 coding sequence is TGTGCCAGCAGCCACCGACTCTACGAGCAGTACTTC. Its protein product is CASSHRLYEQYF.